This TCR beta chain stems from a study of Graves' ophthalmopathy and Graves' hyperthyroidism. Study summary: The term stable hyperthyroidism indicated an absence of ophthalmopathy within 18 months of follow-up.

This clonotype was recorded many times. Its cognate antigen is unknown. This CDR3 comprises 12 residues. CDR1 DFQATT and CDR2 SNEGSKA come from the germline V gene (reference sequence). Trimming shortened V by 3 bases and J by 2 bases, and 8 bases separated the two germline ends. The authors amplified TCR beta CDR3 regions, and they did so from RNA transcripts for repertoire sequencing. First-round RT-PCR used HTBI primers; second-round multiplex PCR followed. From the multiplex PCR reads, TCRdb called clonotypes with MiXCR, one entry per CDR3 protein. The data hold 500,000 to 600,000 distinct CDR3 sequences, with under 45% observed a single time. No donor had other autoimmune disease, uncontrolled infection, pregnancy or lactation. General observations from the study: Cross-validated, the 13-signature model showed 87.88%/81.08% sensitivity/specificity, and 80%/75% in the test set. This model predicted ophthalmopathy progression (sensitivity 65% to 71%, specificity about 72%).

The chain employs TRBV20-1 and TRBJ2-7; D gene uncertain. This sequence was found in an adult man with Graves' hyperthyroidism. The sequencing input was peripheral blood or thyroid tissue (not recorded which). In DNA, the CDR3 is TGCAGTGCTAGCGCGCGACCCTACGAGCAGTACTTC. This translates into CSASARPYEQYF.